This is a list of T cell receptor beta chains from one sample in a study of shared clonotypes between healthy human individuals. Assay used: immunoSEQ multiplex PCR; TCRdb lists only in-frame clones, some missing. The sample includes 500,000 or so clones, more than 95% of them seen just once. Sequencing was carried out using naive CD4+ T cells sorted from blood. These receptors came from a woman in her 30s in good health. The CDR3 runs from the conserved cysteine through the conserved F or W. Each record gives: clone size, J gene, D gene, V gene, CDR3 protein, CDR3 DNA. A D gene is named only where the DNA matches it firmly. Only some rows state a clone size, as once, few, many or a class for expanded clones.

once	TRBJ1-1	NA	TRBV5-4	CASSNQRGPEAFF	TGTGCCAGCAGCAATCAGCGGGGCCCTGAAGCTTTCTTT
NA	TRBJ2-5	TRBD2	TRBV28	CASSLGLAGVSQTQYF	TGTGCCAGCAGTTTGGGACTAGCGGGAGTTTCCCAGACCCAGTACTTC
NA	TRBJ2-7	NA	TRBV30	CAWSRRGRWAYEQYF	TGTGCCTGGAGTCGGCGGGGGCGGTGGGCCTACGAGCAGTACTTC
once	TRBJ2-1	TRBD2	TRBV11-3	CASSARLAGVNNEQFF	TGTGCCAGCAGCGCTAGACTAGCGGGAGTTAATAATGAGCAGTTCTTC
once	TRBJ2-1	NA	TRBV18	CASSPSRGNEQFF	TGTGCCAGCTCACCCTCGAGGGGCAATGAGCAGTTCTTC
NA	TRBJ1-1	NA	TRBV28	CASSGVGRGNTEAFF	TGTGCCAGCAGTGGGGTGGGCAGGGGGAACACTGAAGCTTTCTTT
NA	TRBJ2-1	NA	TRBV6-5	CASSYLTPLRDNEQFF	TGTGCCAGCAGTTACCTGACCCCCCTTAGAGACAATGAGCAGTTCTTC
NA	TRBJ2-7	TRBD1	TRBV27	CASSPQQGRQYYEQYF	TGTGCCAGCAGTCCACAACAGGGGCGCCAATATTACGAGCAGTACTTC
NA	TRBJ2-7	TRBD1	TRBV2	CASKGLRQGTGEQYF	TGTGCCAGCAAGGGGCTGAGACAGGGAACGGGGGAGCAGTACTTC
NA	TRBJ2-1	TRBD2	TRBV7-3	CASSLVGRRNEQFF	TGTGCCAGCAGCTTAGTCGGGAGGAGGAATGAGCAGTTCTTC